The 9 T cell receptor beta chains listed next were all sequenced from one sample in a study of blood T cells in healthy people across ages. The authors ran a second PCR of roughly 6 to 11 cycles using a sample-barcoded 5' primer and a J-beta primer mix. TCRdb fed the 5' RACE reads into MiXCR, producing one record per CDR3 protein. The table records around 600,000 distinct CDR3 sequences, roughly 43% of them present only once. The sequenced material came from blood. The receptors come from a man aged 80 or over in good health.

The chain recombines TRBV4-1 with TRBJ2-4, with a weak D call TRBD2 (7 bases). CDR1 MGHRA and CDR2 YSYEKL come from the germline V gene. The CDR3 extends over 16 amino acids. Trimming took off 6 bases at V and 7 bases at J, with 22 bases between the two ends. CDR3 coding DNA: TGCGCCAGCAGTCCATCTCCGTACAGGGAGGGCAACATTCAGTACTTC. Translation: CASSPSPYREGNIQYF.

This chain links TRBV3-1 with TRBJ2-7, with D possibly matching TRBD1 (5 bases). The end of the DNA fits TRBJ2-5 better, so the J call may be wrong. The germline V gene has CDR1 LGHDT and CDR2 YNNKEL (reference sequence). This CDR3 is 16 amino acids long. The CDR3 bases are TGTGCCAGCAGCCACTTAGGGGTCCCCGGGCAAGAGACCCAGTACTTC. This codes for CASSHLGVPGQETQYF.

The chain carries TRBV20-1 and TRBJ2-5; TRBD2 is a possible D gene (5 bases). This CDR3 has 13 residues. V gave up 3 bases and J gave up 2 bases, with 10 bases separating them. CDR1 is DFQATT, CDR2 SNEGSKA, per germline (reference sequence). DNA of the CDR3: TGCAGTGCTAGGGCGGGCTTTCAAGAGACCCAGTACTTC. Its translation: CSARAGFQETQYF.

This clonotype was found a few times. The V gene is TRBV7-9, the J gene TRBJ1-2; D unclear. This CDR3 contains 12 residues. The germline CDR1 and CDR2 sequences are SEHNR and FQNEAQ (reference sequence). With 2 bases removed from V and 3 bases from J, the gap between germline ends came to 4 bases. The CDR3: CASSLMDYGYTF. CDR3 DNA: TGTGCCAGCAGCTTAATGGACTATGGCTACACCTTC.

The CDR3 coding sequence is TGTGCCAGCAGCTTACAAAGGGTCGATTTCAATGAGCAGTTCTTC. This sequence encodes CASSLQRVDFNEQFF. The chain is built from TRBV7-9 and TRBJ2-1; no firm D call. V was cut by 2 bases and J by 6 bases, with 14 bases left in between. This CDR3 is 15 amino acids long. Per germline, CDR1 SEHNR and CDR2 FQNEAQ (reference sequence). Together with reference TRBV7-9 and TRBJ2-1, the CDR3 gives the full variable domain: DTGVSQNPRHKITKRGQNVTFRCDPISEHNRLYWYRQTLGQGPEFLTYFQNEAQLEKSRLLSDRFSAERPKGSFSTLEIQRTEQGDSAMYLCASSLQRVDFNEQFFGPGTRLTVL.

The V and J genes are TRBV5-5 and TRBJ2-1; D uncertain. Germline V gene lookup returns CDR1 SGHKS and CDR2 YYEKEE (reference sequence). Trimming removed 1 base at V and 4 bases at J, with 9 bases between. This CDR3 spans 14 amino acids. The CDR3 sequence is CASSLFGNYNEQFF. In nucleotides, the CDR3 is TGTGCCAGCAGCTTGTTTGGGAATTACAATGAGCAGTTCTTC.

Notes on this clonotype: At one end the junction does not follow the germline gene, possibly because of a read error. This chain links TRBV10-3 with TRBJ2-1; no reliable D call. From germline, CDR1 is ENHRY and CDR2 SYGVKD. CDR3 length: 11 residues. The CDR3 is CASSEYDEQFF. CDR3 bases: TGTGCCAGCAGTGAGTATGATGAGCAGTTCTTC.

This clonotype has just a few counts. The CDR3 is CATSTGYYEQYF. The CDR3 nucleotides are TGCGCCACCTCGACTGGCTACTACGAGCAGTACTTC. V gene TRBV10-2 combines with J gene TRBJ2-7; no definite D call. CDR1 is WSHSY and CDR2 is SAAADI in the germline V gene. This CDR3 is 12 amino acids long. Between the trimmed V and J ends, which lost 10 bases and 3 bases, there was a span of 13 bases.

The CDR3: CASSQGPTFGGMDEQYF. CDR3 nucleotides: TGCGCCAGCAGCCAAGGTCCCACGTTCGGGGGGATGGACGAGCAGTACTTC. The V gene is TRBV4-1, the J gene TRBJ2-7; 7 bases match TRBD2. Germline assignment: CDR1 MGHRA and CDR2 YSYEKL. Germline trimming cut 1 base from V and 5 bases from J; bases unmatched to any gene: 14. The length of the CDR3 is 17 residues.